Each of the 5 T cell receptor beta chains below was sequenced from the same sample in a study of shared clonotypes between healthy human individuals. Generated by immunoSEQ multiplex PCR, the TCRdb table keeps only in-frame clones and is missing some. The sample consists of 2,500,000 or so clones, roughly nine tenths of them appearing once. Sequenced: naive CD4+ T cells sorted from blood. Documented subset: CD45RA+ positively selected. These receptors were taken from a young man in good health.

This chain connects TRBV4-2 to TRBJ1-1, with 7 nucleotides matching TRBD1. Germline V gene data show CDR1 as LGHNA and CDR2 as YNFKEQ. The CDR3 spans 16 residues. With V trimmed by 4 bases and J by 2 bases, 10 bases remained unmatched. CDR3 amino acids: CASSPLGQGGNTEAFF. CDR3 bases: TGTGCCAGCAGCCCCCTCGGGCAGGGGGGTAACACTGAAGCTTTCTTT.

As regards this clone: This sample also contains other DNA sequences that code for the same CDR3. The chain couples TRBV2 to TRBJ2-1; the match to TRBD1 covers 7 bases. CDR1 is SNHLY, CDR2 FYNNEI, per germline. The CDR3 extends over 13 amino acids. V lost 4 bases to trimming and J lost 7 bases; unmatched junction nucleotides: 4. The DNA for the CDR3 is TGTGCCAGCAGTGGGACAGGTTGGAATGAGCAGTTCTTC. It is translated as CASSGTGWNEQFF.

This clone has only a few counts. Other DNA sequences of this sample code for an identical CDR3. The rearrangement joins TRBV10-3 to TRBJ2-7, with D hard to call. The germline CDR1 and CDR2 sequences are ENHRY and SYGVKD. This CDR3 has 13 residues. V was clipped by 5 bases and J by 1 base, with 9 bases between them. The CDR3 spells CAISSGLSYEQYF. The CDR3 bases are TGTGCCATCAGTTCGGGCCTTTCCTACGAGCAGTACTTC.

The genes are TRBV9 and TRBJ2-7; 8 bases map to TRBD2. Germline CDR1 SGDLS, CDR2 YYNGEE. V shed 2 bases and J 5 bases; nucleotides not matched to a gene: 3. There are 13 residues in the CDR3. CDR3 nucleotide sequence: TGTGCCAGCAGCGTCGCGGGGGGCCACGAGCAGTACTTC. Translation: CASSVAGGHEQYF.

Comments on this clone: Other DNA sequences in this specimen translate into the identical CDR3. This chain joins TRBV18 and TRBJ2-7; 8 nucleotides agree with TRBD1. The CDR3 is 13 amino acids. CDR1 and CDR2 from the germline V gene are KGHSH and LQKENI. Losses at the gene ends were 5 bases for V and 3 bases for J; bases not matched to a gene: 3. The CDR3 DNA sequence: TGTGCCAGCTCAGGCGGACAGGGCTACGAGCAGTACTTC. It specifies CASSGGQGYEQYF.